This TCR beta chain is drawn from a study of T cells in localized non-small cell lung cancer. From germline, CDR1 is SNHLY and CDR2 FYNNEI. Trimming at V came to 5 bases and at J to 7 bases, leaving 5 bases not matched to a gene. The CDR3 is made up of 14 amino acids. Assay: immunoSEQ multiplex PCR; the TCRdb copy retains only in-frame clones and omits some. The sample includes tens of thousands of clones, about 86% of them seen just once. In the case of this clone: Its antigen is unknown.

General study points: Clonality of T cells reached its maximum in uninvolved adjacent lung, surpassing tumor. Without multi-region sequencing, intratumor heterogeneity could not be excluded. In adjacent lung, a median approximately 60 of the top 100 tumor clones were found.

This sequence originates from a man aged 40 to 75 with stage II lung adenocarcinoma. The chain couples TRBV2 to TRBJ2-2; TRBD2 agrees at 9 bases. The sample in question was PBMCs, obtained before any cancer treatment. Here the CDR3 DNA reads TGTGCCAGCAGTCAACAGCGGGGGGACGGGGAGCTGTTTTTT. It specifies CASSQQRGDGELFF.